This TCR beta chain originates from a study of post-analysis software for immune sequencing data (dated by TCRdb to about 2015). At the level of the whole study: Relapsing-remitting, secondary progressive and progressive-relapsing multiple sclerosis were recorded as disease courses, and subtype annotation was lacking for some patients. The patient repertoires were compared against about a dozen previously published healthy control repertoires obtained from donors aged roughly 6 to 28 years. A subset of samples was prepared in parallel using single-end sample barcoding, then pooled and co-amplified after Illumina adapter ligation.

Summary of the overall study and its limitations: Strong co-clustering of samples prepared in the same batch was shown by direct clustering with F measure, prompting a batch-effect correction. Multiple sclerosis patients had significantly lower normalized Chao1 diversity than controls, a result that suggests substantial peripheral T-cell clonal expansion. The multiple sclerosis patient group was slightly younger than the control group.

In its sample, this clonotype was seen a few times. Its binding antigen is unknown. Mismatch with germline at one junction end may stem from a read error. The library was generated by PCR. Sequencing took place on an Illumina HiSeq 2500. To reduce PCR and sequencing biases, unique molecular identifiers were incorporated into the TCR beta cDNA libraries. About 500,000 cDNA molecules were obtained per 1 to 10 million input T cells, so each molecule approximated one T cell. The same protocol used for the earlier healthy control dataset was applied to prepare and sequence the patient libraries. Samples belonging to the same batch were prepared together, multiplexed and sequenced on a shared HiSeq lane. As for how the authors treated the data: MIGEC was used to process the raw barcoded reads, and molecular identifier groups with only a single read were discarded before consensus assembly and CDR3 extraction. Clonotype tables were post-analysed with VDJtools, and diversity was normalized by down-sampling all datasets to the smallest sample size. In repertoire overlap clustering, CDR3 amino acid sequences, but not nucleotide sequences, were matched to correct batch-related cross-sample contamination. Using fastp at Q25 and MiXCR, TCRdb reprocessed the public reads and kept productive beta chains. Identical CDR3 protein sequences are pooled into one entry, listed with their most common genes and DNA. Clone size and V and J calls follow TCRdb, not the original study. The sample contains 650,000 to 900,000 distinct CDR3 sequences, roughly 46% of them found a single time. The ten largest clones represent around 4.7% of the sample.

To demonstrate the VDJtools post-analysis software, the study profiled TCR beta repertoires from the peripheral blood of about 13 young patients with multiple sclerosis. The multiple sclerosis patients were children and adolescents ranging in age from 6 to 15 years. This receptor was identified in a girl aged 5-17 years with multiple sclerosis. The sample consisted of blood.

This receptor has the CDR3 CAGSHAQLAGAGELFF. The nucleotides read TGTGCCGGCAGCCATGCCCAACTAGCGGGGGCCGGGGAGCTGTTTTTT. Here the chain combines TRBV4-2 and TRBJ2-2, with 11 bases aligning to TRBD2. The CDR3 holds 16 amino acids from the cysteine to the phenylalanine. This entry keeps only the CDR3 DNA: 48 bases, framed from base 1. CDR1 is given as LGHNA and CDR2 as YNFKEQ, both from the germline V gene.